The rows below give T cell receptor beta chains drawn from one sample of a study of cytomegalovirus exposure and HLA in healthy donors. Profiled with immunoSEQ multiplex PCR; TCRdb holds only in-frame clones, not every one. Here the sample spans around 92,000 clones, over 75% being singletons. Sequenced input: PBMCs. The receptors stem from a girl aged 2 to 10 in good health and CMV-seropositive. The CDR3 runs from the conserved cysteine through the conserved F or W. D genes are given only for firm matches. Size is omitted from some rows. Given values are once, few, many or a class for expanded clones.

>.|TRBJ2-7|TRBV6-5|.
CASRRRAEQYF
TGTGCCAGCAGACGGCGGGCCGAGCAGTACTTC
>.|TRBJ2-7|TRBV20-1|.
CSATIYEQYF
TGCAGTGCCACTATCTACGAGCAGTACTTC
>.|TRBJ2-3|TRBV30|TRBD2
CAWRTGGPTDTQYF
TGTGCCTGGAGAACGGGAGGGCCGACAGATACGCAGTATTTT
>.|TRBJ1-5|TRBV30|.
CAWSRRLILKPQHF
TGTGCCTGGAGTAGGAGACTGATCCTTAAGCCCCAGCATTTT
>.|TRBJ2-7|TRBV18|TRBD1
CASSPPGQVGEQYF
TGTGCCAGCTCACCACCCGGACAGGTTGGCGAGCAGTACTTC
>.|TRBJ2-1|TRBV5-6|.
CASSFGTTSNNEQFF
TGTGCCAGCAGCTTTGGCACAACCTCCAACAATGAGCAGTTCTTC
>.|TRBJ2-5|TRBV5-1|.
CASTTGSPRETQYF
TGCGCCAGCACGACTGGGAGTCCCCGAGAGACCCAGTACTTC
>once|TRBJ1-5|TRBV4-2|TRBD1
CASSRDRGVGQPQHF
TGTGCCAGCAGCCGCGACAGGGGAGTAGGCCAGCCCCAGCATTTT
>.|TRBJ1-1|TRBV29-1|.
CSVPARSEAFF
TGCAGCGTTCCGGCGAGGAGTGAAGCTTTCTTT
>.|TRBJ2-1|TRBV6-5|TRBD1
CASSTDRGIYNEQFF
TGTGCCAGCAGTACCGACAGGGGGATCTACAATGAGCAGTTCTTC
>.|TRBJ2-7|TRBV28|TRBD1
CASSLSVGGHEQYF
TGTGCCAGCAGTTTATCGGTAGGGGGCCACGAGCAGTACTTC
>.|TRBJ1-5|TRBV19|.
CATEGGNQPQHF
TGTGCCACGGAAGGGGGAAATCAGCCCCAGCATTTT
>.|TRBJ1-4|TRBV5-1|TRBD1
CASSLSGQGEEKLFF
TGCGCCAGCAGCTTGTCGGGACAGGGCGAAGAAAAACTGTTTTTT
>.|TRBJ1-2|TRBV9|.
CASSSVTDHGYTF
TGTGCCAGCAGCTCCGTCACAGATCACGGCTACACCTTC
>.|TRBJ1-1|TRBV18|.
CASSRTGNTEAFF
TGTGCCAGCTCACGTACAGGGAACACTGAAGCTTTCTTT
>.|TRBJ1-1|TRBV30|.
CAWSPPSGNTEAFF
TGTGCCTGGAGCCCACCCTCCGGGAACACTGAAGCTTTCTTT
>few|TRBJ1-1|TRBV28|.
CASSIGDTVYMNTEAFF
TGTGCCAGCAGTATTGGGGACACGGTCTACATGAACACTGAAGCTTTCTTT
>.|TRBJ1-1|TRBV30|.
CAWSPLRGRYENTEAFF
TGTGCCTGGAGTCCCCTGCGGGGTAGATATGAAAACACTGAAGCTTTCTTT
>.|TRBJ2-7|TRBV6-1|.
CASSRESHEQYF
TGTGCCAGCAGCCGAGAGTCCCACGAGCAGTACTTC
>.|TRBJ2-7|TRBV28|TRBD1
CASSRGQGAWEQYF
TGTGCCAGCAGTCGTGGACAGGGGGCTTGGGAGCAGTACTTC